The 7 T cell receptor beta chains given below trace back to one sample, sequenced in a study of T cell repertoires in cytomegalovirus infection. Each CDR3 protein is one row after TCRdb ran MiXCR on the reads. The profile covers 800,000 to 950,000 distinct CDR3 sequences, with approximately 32% appearing a single time and 9.5% to 15% taken by the ten largest. Their antigen targets remain unknown. Sequences were derived from cultured CD8+ T cells from PBMCs, sampled from culture after CMV antigen stimulation. Source of these receptors: a human donor in good health (CMV status not recorded). Some clones in this sample may be carry-over from other donors' samples.

V usage is TRBV6-2 or TRBV6-3 and J usage is TRBJ1-4; 10 positions agree with TRBD1. The V and J ends lost 6 bases and 8 bases, in that order; junction bases with no gene match: 9. In germline, CDR1 is MNHEY, CDR2 SVGEGT. This CDR3 spans 15 amino acids. The CDR3 nucleotides are TGTGCCAGCAGCCGCCGGACAGGGGGACCCGAAAAACTGTTTTTT. As protein: CASSRRTGGPEKLFF.

In this sample, this clonotype turned up a few times. The chain links TRBV6-6 to TRBJ1-3, with D unclear. Trimming pared 0 bases from V and 1 base from J, leaving 7 bases between. The CDR3 contains 15 residues. Germline CDR1 and CDR2: MNHNY and SVGAGI (reference sequence). CDR3 amino acids: CASSYSIESGNTIYF. CDR3 nucleotides: TGTGCCAGCAGTTACTCGATCGAATCTGGAAACACCATATATTTT.

This clonotype was observed a few times. The chain links TRBV7-6 to TRBJ1-1; D is unclear. Germline V gene lookup returns CDR1 SGHVS and CDR2 FNYEAQ. The CDR3 extends over 12 amino acids. V was clipped by 3 bases and J by 6 bases, with 8 bases between them. The CDR3 region is CASSLGSSEAFF. CDR3 in DNA: TGTGCCAGCAGCTTGGGATCCTCTGAAGCTTTCTTT.

For this clonotype: The CDR3 end shows no conserved phenylalanine or tryptophan, and so a read error is likely. The chain combines TRBV7-9 with TRBJ2-2; the D is unclear. CDR3 length equals 16 residues. Germline V gene lookup returns CDR1 SEHNR and CDR2 FQNEAQ (reference sequence). V was trimmed by 3 bases and J by 8 bases, leaving 19 bases between them. The CDR3 reads CASSFTMRRLFGELFL. For the CDR3, the DNA is TGTGCCAGCAGCTTTACTATGAGACGGCTTTTTGGGGAGCTGTTTCTT.

This clonotype was seen only a few times. This chain links TRBV27 with TRBJ2-3; 8 bases fit TRBD2. The V gene end was trimmed by 7 bases and the J gene end by 1 base; junction bases not matched to a gene: 7. CDR1 and CDR2 from the germline V gene are MNHEY and SMNVEV (reference sequence). The CDR3 length is 15 residues. DNA for the CDR3: TGTGCCAGCAACGGGGGGGAACGAGGCACAGATACGCAGTATTTT. This translates into CASNGGERGTDTQYF.

This clonotype was seen at least ten times. The CDR3 coding sequence is TGTGCCAGCAGCTTAGGGAGGTGGGGCGAGGAGACCCAGTACTTC. Residues: CASSLGRWGEETQYF. This sequence joins TRBV7-8 and TRBJ2-5; D tentatively fits TRBD1 or TRBD2 (5 bases each). The CDR3 has 15 amino acids. Trimming stripped 1 base from V and 5 bases from J, with 14 bases between. The germline CDR1 and CDR2 sequences are SGHVS and FQNEAQ.

The V and J genes are TRBV5-1 and TRBJ2-1, with 7 bases lining up with TRBD2. J gave up 7 bases and V 3 bases, and 7 bases lay outside the gene matches. The germline gives CDR1 SGHRS, CDR2 YFSETQ. The CDR3 contains 14 residues. CDR3 in amino acids: CASSSRGEQNEQFF. The CDR3 region has the DNA TGCGCCAGCAGCTCCCGGGGGGAGCAGAATGAGCAGTTCTTC.